The 22 T cell receptor beta chains given below trace back to one sample, sequenced in a study of cytomegalovirus exposure and HLA in healthy donors. The PCR made use of 60 Vbeta and 13 Jbeta primers. TCRdb's copy holds only in-frame clones and misses some; the assay was immunoSEQ multiplex PCR. The table lists roughly 130,000 clones, more than 8% of them singletons. Source material: PBMCs. These receptors originate from a middle-aged man in good health and CMV-seronegative.

This chain joins TRBV15 and TRBJ1-2; D is unresolved. This CDR3 spans 14 amino acids. The V end lost 1 base, the J end lost 0 bases, and 6 bases lay between the germline ends. The V gene's germline CDR1 is LNHNV and CDR2 YYDKDF (reference sequence). The CDR3 region is CATSRGSTNYGYTF. As DNA, the CDR3 is TGTGCCACCAGCAGAGGGAGTACTAACTATGGCTACACCTTC. Together with reference TRBV15 and TRBJ1-2, the CDR3 gives the full variable domain: DAMVIQNPRYQVTQFGKPVTLSCSQTLNHNVMYWYQQKSSQAPKLLFHYYDKDFNNEADTPDNFQSRRPNTSFCFLDIRSPGLGDTAMYLCATSRGSTNYGYTFGSGTRLTVV.

The chain recombines TRBV13 with TRBJ1-2; D remains unclear. The V end was cut by 5 bases, the J end by 8 bases, with 6 bases between. CDR1 and CDR2 (germline): PRHDT, FYEKMQ (reference sequence). The CDR3 sequence is 10 residues long. Written as DNA, the CDR3 is TGTGCCAGCAGCCCCTTCGGCTACACCTTC. The encoded protein is CASSPFGYTF.

This clone has only a few counts. J is TRBJ1-2 and V is TRBV29-1, with D uncertain. CDR1 is SQVTM, CDR2 ANQGSEA, per germline. The V and J ends lost 3 bases and 6 bases respectively, with 11 bases between them. This CDR3 comprises 12 residues. The CDR3 DNA reads as TGCAGCGTTGATAACCCGTCGGATGGCTACACCTTC. This gives the protein CSVDNPSDGYTF.

A few counts support this clone. The J gene is TRBJ2-7, the V gene TRBV5-1, with D unclear. The germline CDR1 and CDR2 sequences are SGHRS and YFSETQ. The CDR3 runs to 14 residues. V gave up 4 bases and J gave up 0 bases, with 11 bases separating them. DNA of the CDR3: TGCGCCAGCAGCCCTGGCGGCAACTCCTACGAGCAGTACTTC. Translation: CASSPGGNSYEQYF.

The rearrangement uses TRBV5-1 and TRBJ2-2; D is perhaps TRBD1 (6 bases). Germline V lookup: CDR1 SGHRS, CDR2 YFSETQ. V was clipped by 4 bases and J by 0 bases, with 10 bases between them. This CDR3 spans 15 amino acids. DNA of the CDR3: TGCGCCAGCAGCCCACAGGGACCGAACACCGGGGAGCTGTTTTTT. Its protein product is CASSPQGPNTGELFF.

This clone was seen only a few times. The V and J genes are TRBV6-1 and TRBJ2-3, with 8 positions matching TRBD1. From germline, CDR1 is MNHNS and CDR2 SASEGT. Trimming at V came to 4 bases and at J to 4 bases, leaving 7 bases not matched to a gene. This CDR3 comprises 15 residues. The CDR3 bases are TGTGCCAGCAGTGTAGACAGGGGTGGTGCAGATACGCAGTATTTT. Translation gives CASSVDRGGADTQYF.

This clone was counted only a few times. The rearrangement links TRBV15 to TRBJ1-4; D perhaps matches TRBD1 (6 bases). The germline V gene has CDR1 LNHNV and CDR2 YYDKDF (reference sequence). This CDR3 is built from 15 residues. V dropped 3 bases and J dropped 0 bases, with 8 bases sitting between them. This CDR3 reads CATSRGTTTNEKLFF. The CDR3 DNA reads as TGTGCCACCAGCAGGGGGACAACAACTAATGAAAAACTGTTTTTT.

This clone occurred a few times. The chain uses TRBV2 and TRBJ2-5; 7 bases line up with TRBD1. Germline CDR1 reads SNHLY; CDR2 reads FYNNEI. Losses at the gene ends were 3 bases for V and 4 bases for J; bases not matched to a gene: 5. The length of the CDR3 is 14 residues. Here the CDR3 DNA reads TGTGCCAGCAGTGAGCTAGGGGGCAGAGAGACCCAGTACTTC. This gives the protein CASSELGGRETQYF.

In its sample, this clone was seen a few times. V usage is TRBV2 and J usage is TRBJ2-1; 16 nucleotides match TRBD2. The germline V gene encodes CDR1 SNHLY and CDR2 FYNNEI. Unmatched junction bases numbered 4, after V lost 8 bases and J lost 0 bases. The CDR3 loop spans 17 amino acids. This CDR3 reads CASQGLAGGSSYNEQFF. CDR3 bases: TGTGCCAGCCAGGGACTAGCGGGGGGGAGCTCCTACAATGAGCAGTTCTTC.

The chain recombines TRBV5-1 with TRBJ1-1; 8 positions agree with TRBD1. Germline assignment: CDR1 SGHRS and CDR2 YFSETQ. CDR3 length equals 16 residues. The ends lost 4 bases at V and 0 bases at J; junction bases unmatched: 8. CDR3 nucleotides: TGCGCCAGCAGCCCATTGGCAGGGGGCATGAACACTGAAGCTTTCTTT. This translates into CASSPLAGGMNTEAFF.

The J gene is TRBJ2-5, the V gene TRBV13, with D perhaps matching TRBD2 (7 bases). CDR3 size: 13 residues. Germline CDR1 reads PRHDT; CDR2 reads FYEKMQ (reference sequence). Trimming stripped 5 bases from V and 4 bases from J, with 11 bases between. The CDR3 is CASSGGAGETQYF. DNA for the CDR3: TGTGCCAGCAGCGGGGGGGCCGGAGAGACCCAGTACTTC.

At least ten counts were recorded for this clone. This chain joins TRBV6-1 and TRBJ2-7; D perhaps matches TRBD2 (6 bases). Germline V gene lookup returns CDR1 MNHNS and CDR2 SASEGT. The length of the CDR3 is 13 residues. The V end was cut by 5 bases, the J end by 6 bases, with 14 bases between. The CDR3 nucleotides are TGTGCCAGCAGTACCACACTGGGGGGCGAGCAGTACTTC. It is translated as CASSTTLGGEQYF.

The V call is TRBV6-1, the J call TRBJ2-1; 10 positions match TRBD1. Germline V gene sequence: CDR1 MNHNS, CDR2 SASEGT. This CDR3 is built from 18 residues. Unmatched junction bases numbered 8, after V lost 1 base and J lost 2 bases. CDR3 residues: CASSEGVWDRGAYNEQFF. DNA for the CDR3: TGTGCCAGCAGTGAAGGGGTTTGGGACAGGGGAGCCTACAATGAGCAGTTCTTC.

V gene TRBV19 combines with J gene TRBJ2-1; 12 bases align to TRBD2. The CDR3 length is 16 residues. V shed 8 bases and J 2 bases; nucleotides not matched to a gene: 7. Germline CDR1 and CDR2: LNHDA and SQIVND (reference sequence). The CDR3 region is CASETSSGGAYNEQFF. The CDR3 region has the DNA TGTGCCAGTGAAACTTCTAGCGGGGGGGCCTACAATGAGCAGTTCTTC.

This clone has only a few counts. The gene calls are TRBV19 and TRBJ1-5; a weak D match, TRBD1 (6 bases). The ends were cut back, 3 bases at V and 8 bases at J, with 23 bases in the middle. Germline loops: CDR1 LNHDA, CDR2 SQIVND (reference sequence). The CDR3 totals 17 residues. The CDR3 bases are TGTGCCAGTAGTATCCCCCTTAGACAGGTCCCAATGGAGCCCCAGCATTTT. Translating it yields CASSIPLRQVPMEPQHF.

This clone appeared a few times. The chain has TRBV21-1 and TRBJ1-2; TRBD1 is the table's D call and was not checked against the DNA. TRBV21-1 is flagged as a pseudogene. The length of the CDR3 is 14 residues. CDR3 in amino acids: CASSMTGANYGYTF. CDR3 nucleotides: TGTGCCAGCAGCATGACAGGAGCTAACTATGGCTACACCTTC.

On this clone itself: At one of its ends the junction is not consistent with the germline gene, which may arise from a read error. Additional DNA sequences in this sample encode the identical CDR3. The chain uses TRBV7-9 and TRBJ2-7, with D possibly TRBD2 on 6 matching bases. CDR1 and CDR2 (germline): SEHNR, FQNEAQ (reference sequence). The CDR3 consists of 14 residues. The CDR3 is CASFTPGTPYEQYF. The CDR3 DNA sequence: TGTGCCAGCTTCACGCCCGGGACTCCATACGAGCAGTACTTT. Drawing the rest from reference TRBV7-9 and TRBJ2-7, the complete variable domain is DTGVSQNPRHKITKRGQNVTFRCDPISEHNRLYWYRQTLGQGPEFLTYFQNEAQLEKSRLLSDRFSAERPKGSFSTLEIQRTEQGDSAMYLCASFTPGTPYEQYFGPGTRLTVT.

This clone was seen a single time. This sequence joins TRBV5-5 and TRBJ1-2; a possible D gene is TRBD1 (6 bases). The V end was cut by 0 bases, the J end by 6 bases, with 12 bases between. In germline, CDR1 is SGHKS, CDR2 YYEKEE (reference sequence). The CDR3 has 14 amino acids. This CDR3 is CASSLVGGLDGYTF. CDR3 nucleotide sequence: TGTGCCAGCAGCTTGGTGGGGGGGCTCGATGGCTACACCTTC.

With respect to this clone: A read error may produce the germline difference seen at one junction end. The J gene is TRBJ2-3, the V gene TRBV2; tentatively, D is TRBD2 (5 bases). The CDR3 runs 16 residues. Germline CDR1 is SNHLY and CDR2 is FYNNEI. CDR3: CASSKRVQRSSDKQYF. The DNA of the CDR3 is TGTGCCAGCAGTAAGAGGGTACAGAGAAGTTCAGATAAGCAGTATTTT.

The gene calls are TRBV6-1 and TRBJ2-6; 7 nucleotides agree with TRBD1. Unmatched junction bases numbered 4, after V lost 6 bases and J lost 2 bases. Germline V gives CDR1 MNHNS, CDR2 SASEGT. The CDR3 has 15 amino acids. CDR3 sequence reads: CASRRQGPGANVLTF. In DNA, the CDR3 is TGTGCCAGCAGGCGACAGGGCCCTGGGGCCAACGTCCTGACTTTC.

This clone has only a few counts. CDR3 region: CASSRDSSTEAFF. The CDR3 nucleotides read TGTGCCAGTAGTAGGGACAGTTCCACTGAAGCTTTCTTT. The V gene is TRBV19, the J gene TRBJ1-1, with 7 bases aligning to TRBD1. V shed 4 bases, J shed 4 bases, and the junction held 3 bases outside the gene matches. Germline lookup yields CDR1 LNHDA and CDR2 SQIVND (reference sequence). The CDR3 runs to 13 residues.

The genes are TRBV13 and TRBJ2-5, with 9 bases that match TRBD1. The germline gives CDR1 PRHDT, CDR2 FYEKMQ (reference sequence). The V gene end was trimmed by 4 bases and the J gene end by 5 bases; junction bases not matched to a gene: 8. This CDR3 has 15 residues. The CDR3 region is CASSSQQGAGETQYF. CDR3 nucleotides: TGTGCCAGCAGCTCTCAACAGGGGGCCGGGGAGACCCAGTACTTC.